This T cell receptor (beta chain) comes out of a study of T cells in Graves' hyperthyroidism and ophthalmopathy. This clonotype showed up just a few times. Its antigen is undetermined. TCR beta CDR3 regions were amplified from RNA. A set of HTBI primers served as the primers for a first-round RT-PCR of the TCR CDR3. TCRdb re-analysed the multiplex PCR reads in MiXCR, keeping a single row per CDR3 protein. This sample has about 760,000 distinct CDR3 sequences, with about 35% found just once. Exclusion of patients followed from uncontrolled infection, other autoimmune disease, pregnancy or lactation. Study findings and constraints: Stable hyperthyroidism was told apart from ophthalmopathy by a model built on 13 V-J features. For ophthalmopathy, model prediction preceded onset by a median about six months.

The CDR3 length is 14 residues. Trimming stripped 5 bases from V and 7 bases from J, with 17 bases between. Per the germline V gene, CDR1 is SNHLY and CDR2 is FYNNEI. Sample: blood. The chain is built from TRBV2 and TRBJ2-5, with D unclear. This clonotype originated in a woman in her 40s with Graves' hyperthyroidism. This chain's CDR3 is CASSYDQQKGTQYF. In DNA, the CDR3 is TGTGCCAGCAGTTACGACCAGCAAAAGGGGACCCAGTACTTC.